Listed below are T cell receptor beta chains from one sample, sequenced in a study of spatial heterogeneity in lung cancer. MiXCR was run by TCRdb on the 5' RACE reads, yielding one entry per CDR3 protein. This table holds under 150,000 distinct CDR3 sequences, 11% found once. The sample in question was PBMCs, obtained at follow-up. The receptors shown here come from a female donor with early-stage non-small cell lung cancer. Each CDR3 is given with its conserved first and last residue. Fields, in order: CDR3 length, V gene, D gene, J gene, clone size, CDR3 protein, CDR3 DNA. D genes are given only for firm matches. Only some rows state a clone size, as once, few, many or a class for expanded clones.

14,TRBV3-1,TRBD2,TRBJ2-7,few,CASSQVKRGYEQYF,TGTGCCAGCAGCCAAGTGAAGCGGGGCTACGAGCAGTACTTC
16,TRBV5-6,TRBD2,TRBJ2-1,.,CASSATSGLPYNEQFF,TGTGCCAGCAGCGCCACTAGCGGGCTTCCCTACAATGAGCAGTTCTTC
15,TRBV4-1,.,TRBJ2-3,few,CASSQVGLLTDTQYF,TGCGCCAGCAGCCAAGTCGGACTCCTCACAGATACGCAGTATTTT
16,TRBV2,.,TRBJ1-3,.,CASSVPKATSGNTIYF,TGTGCCAGCAGTGTCCCAAAGGCTACCTCTGGAAACACCATATATTTT
19,TRBV9,TRBD2,TRBJ2-1,many,CASSSRVAGGPGKTHEQFF,TGTGCCAGCAGCTCCCGGGTAGCGGGAGGCCCTGGAAAGACCCATGAGCAGTTCTTC
12,TRBV10-3,.,TRBJ1-1,many,CAISAKTDEAFF,TGTGCCATCAGTGCTAAGACAGACGAAGCTTTCTTT
13,TRBV30,.,TRBJ1-1,.,CAWKVHPNTEAFF,TGTGCCTGGAAAGTCCACCCGAACACTGAAGCTTTCTTT
15,TRBV2,.,TRBJ2-1,.,CASSERLPSYNEQFF,TGTGCCAGCAGTGAGAGATTACCTTCTTACAATGAGCAGTTCTTC
11,TRBV28,.,TRBJ2-7,few,CATSAEREQYF,TGTGCCACTTCGGCGGAGCGCGAGCAGTACTTC
19,TRBV3-1,.,TRBJ2-4,few,CASSQDRYSVGQAKNIQYF,TGTGCCAGCAGCCAAGATCGGTACTCAGTGGGACAAGCCAAAAACATTCAGTACTTC